Detailed here is one TCR beta chain. What antigen it recognizes has not been identified. The receptor library was made with 5' RACE. For each TCR library, 3,000 to 4,000 ng of total RNA was used. For each sample, cDNA synthesis with SMARTScribe reverse transcriptase was split into eight separate reactions. Unique molecular identifiers containing a 6-nucleotide sample barcode were introduced through template switching during cDNA synthesis. TCRalpha and TCRbeta cDNA was amplified in two nested PCRs of approximately 16 and 10 cycles, and bead purification was carried out after each PCR. Before amplification, the cDNA was treated with uracil DNA-glycosylase and purified using the QIAquick PCR purification kit. The second PCR was the step at which Illumina TruSeq-compatible adapters and sample-specific barcodes were added. Library quality and concentration were checked on TapeStation and Qubit, and libraries were pooled at about 5 ng each. Sequencing of the pooled libraries was done on an Illumina HiSeq2500 single-index Rapid Run using custom sequencing primers and 2 x 100 bp reads. The original pipeline was this. UMI-based consensus assembly with MiGEC version 1.2.6 was used to correct PCR and sequencing errors. MiXCR version 2.1.1 was used for V(D)J alignment, clonotype assembly and CDR3 extraction. Gene usage, clonotype sharing and MAIT/NKT TCR abundance were normalised by analysing the top 1000, 10 000 and 20 000 clonotypes per sample. After downsampling to 27 000 UMIs, diversity was calculated as the inverse Simpson index using the vegan R package. Paired Mann-Whitney U tests were applied to discordant twin pairs, and Benjamini-Hochberg correction was used for multiple testing. Reads reprocessed by TCRdb are summarized as one entry per CDR3 protein sequence, and DNA is absent. The V and J calls and clone size are TCRdb's, not the authors'. In this sample's table one finds some 210,000 distinct CDR3 sequences. The ten most abundant clones make up around 1.5% of the sample.

CDR3 length: 13 amino acids, cysteine to phenylalanine. The protein alone is recorded here. Via the germline V gene (reference sequence), CDR1 is LGHDT and CDR2 YNNKEL. From each donor, a 2.5 ml peripheral blood sample was drawn into PAXgene tubes and stored at -80 degrees C. Without T cell sorting, total RNA was isolated from whole blood using the PAXgene blood miRNA kit on an automated QIAcube. Peripheral blood from monozygotic twin pairs concordant or discordant for inflammatory bowel disease was subjected to deep TCRalpha and TCRbeta repertoire profiling with unique molecular barcoding. Smoking habits were recorded for all twin pairs, with individuals classified as current, former or never smokers. This sample is drawn from a study of monozygotic twins with inflammatory bowel disease (dated by TCRdb to the late 2010s). Study-level background: The full study comprised 28 monozygotic twin pairs: nine German pairs (four IBD-concordant, five IBD-discordant) and 19 IBD-discordant Danish pairs. Each individual had, on average, about 151 000 unique TCRalpha sequences and 181 000 unique TCRbeta sequences available for analysis. The search for disease-associated traits relied mainly on comparing, within discordant pairs, IBD patients with their genetically identical healthy co-twins.

General findings and caveats noted by the study authors: Repertoire similarity did not differ between concordant and discordant twins, which could be due to limited statistical power. Compared with healthy twins, IBD patients shared fewer clonotypes with other individuals, and the difference was most pronounced in patients with signs of disease activity. No single strong signal or clonotype linked to IBD turned up in the results, so the idea that one exists was not supported. The analysis was unable to tell apart different T cell subtypes. Background noise and inter-individual variability may have been introduced into the repertoires by the differing immunosuppressive treatments among patients. Measured by the inverse Simpson index, TCRbeta repertoire diversity was lower in IBD patients than in their healthy co-twins.

This receptor was obtained from a human donor with ulcerative colitis or Crohn's disease, or a healthy co-twin of an affected twin (not recorded which). The V and J segments used are TRBV3-1 and TRBJ2-2; without DNA, the TCRdb call of TRBD1 cannot be checked. The specimen sequenced was blood. The CDR3 loop reads CASNQRGGRELFF. The entire variable domain, with the stretches around the CDR3 drawn from the reference TRBV3-1 and TRBJ2-2 proteins, is DTAVSQTPKYLVTQMGNDKSIKCEQNLGHDTMYWYKQDSKKFLKIMFSYNNKELIINETVPNRFSPKSPDKAHLNLHINSLELGDSAVYFCASNQRGGRELFFGEGSRLTVL.